These 7 T cell receptor beta chains were all obtained from the same sample, sequenced in a study of blood T cell repertoires in COVID-19. Here immunoSEQ multiplex PCR was the method, and the copy in TCRdb shows in-frame clones only, minus some. The sample carries 200,000 to 300,000 clones, 80% to 90% recorded once. Sequencing was carried out using peripheral blood. These receptor sequences come from a man between 60 and 75 years old with acute or convalescent COVID-19.

V usage is TRBV6-6 and J usage is TRBJ2-4; 8 bases line up with TRBD2. V lost 7 bases and J lost 6; bases outside the gene matches: 8. This CDR3 is built from 14 residues. From germline, CDR1 is MNHNY and CDR2 SVGAGI (reference sequence). CDR3 sequence reads: CASKPGGPGNIQYF. CDR3 sequence (DNA): TGTGCCAGCAAGCCGGGAGGGCCAGGAAACATTCAGTACTTC.

The chain has TRBV5-1 and TRBJ1-5; D not resolved. In germline, CDR1 is SGHRS, CDR2 YFSETQ. Trimming removed 0 bases at V and 2 bases at J, with 9 bases between. The CDR3 is 15 residues long. The CDR3 bases are TGCGCCAGCAGCTTGGACTCCGGAGGCAATCAGCCCCAGCATTTT. This encodes CASSLDSGGNQPQHF. Variable domain in full (rest from reference TRBV5-1 and TRBJ1-5): KAGVTQTPRYLIKTRGQQVTLSCSPISGHRSVSWYQQTPGQGLQFLFEYFSETQRNKGNFPGRFSGRQFSNSRSEMNVSTLELGDSALYLCASSLDSGGNQPQHFGDGTRLSIL.

The rearrangement joins TRBV6-5 to TRBJ1-1; no definite D call. Germline CDR1 is MNHEY and CDR2 is SVGAGI. The V gene lost 6 bases and the J gene lost 1 base, with 12 bases spanning the gap. The CDR3 is 14 amino acids. CDR3 residues: CASSRSRGNTEAFF. CDR3 sequence (DNA): TGTGCCAGCAGCCGAAGTCGGGGGAACACTGAAGCTTTCTTT.

The chain has TRBV7-2 and TRBJ2-5; D not resolved. There are 15 residues in the CDR3. Germline lookup yields CDR1 SGHTA and CDR2 FQGNSA. V gave up 4 bases and J gave up 4 bases, with 16 bases separating them. Here the CDR3 reads CASSSSGTLGETQYF. The DNA of the CDR3 is TGTGCCAGCAGCTCCTCGGGTACCCTGGGAGAGACCCAGTACTTC.

The V call is TRBV18, the J call TRBJ2-5; TRBD2 matches 8 bases. After removal of 3 bases from V and 5 bases from J, the junction contained 8 bases not matched to a gene. CDR3 length: 15 residues. Germline-derived CDR1 and CDR2 are KGHSH and LQKENI. The CDR3 coding sequence is TGTGCCAGCTCACCGCGAGCGGGAGACAGTGAGACCCAGTACTTC. It specifies CASSPRAGDSETQYF.

In this sample, this clone turned up a few times. The J gene is TRBJ1-4, the V gene TRBV9; D perhaps matches TRBD1 (6 bases). Trimming took off 3 bases at V and 3 bases at J, with 15 bases between the two ends. Germline CDR1 SGDLS, CDR2 YYNGEE. The CDR3 runs to 16 residues. The CDR3, as DNA: TGTGCCAGCAGCGAGGGGGGGACGAGCCCTAATGAAAAACTGTTTTTT. Translation gives CASSEGGTSPNEKLFF.

The chain joins TRBV12-3 or TRBV12-4 to TRBJ2-7; D gene uncertain. Between the trimmed V and J ends, which lost 1 base and 3 bases, there was a span of 4 bases. The CDR3 covers 12 residues. The CDR3 DNA reads TGTGCCAGCAGTTTAGACAGCTACGAGCAGTACTTC. It yields the protein CASSLDSYEQYF.